This T cell receptor (beta chain) was sequenced in a study of control samples from healthy donors and cancer patients. Assay: immunoSEQ multiplex PCR; the TCRdb copy retains only in-frame clones and omits some. This listing includes roughly 190,000 clones. The sample taken for sequencing was blood. This clonotype was sampled from a woman between 25 and 40 years old in good health.

As DNA, the CDR3 is TGTGCCAGCAGCCCGATGGCGCTCGTAAACATTCAGTACTTC. Translated: CASSPMALVNIQYF. The rearrangement links TRBV7-8 to TRBJ2-4, with D unclear. The length of the CDR3 is 14 residues. Trimming took 5 bases from V and 6 from J, leaving 14 bases between them. Germline CDR1 SGHVS, CDR2 FQNEAQ.